Listed below are T cell receptor beta chains from one sample, sequenced in a study of cytomegalovirus exposure and HLA in healthy donors. The protocol was immunoSEQ multiplex PCR, while the TCRdb copy is restricted to in-frame clones and leaves out a portion. In total, the table holds around 50,000 clones. The sample was PBMCs. These receptors all stem from a woman aged 40 to 50 in good health and CMV-seronegative. Both conserved end residues are part of each CDR3.

j_call: TRBJ2-5; cdr3_length: 15; v_call: TRBV6-1; cdr3_aa: CASSGTSGGGETQYF
j_call: TRBJ1-5; cdr3_length: 15; v_call: TRBV19; cdr3_aa: CASTPRRDHNQPQHF
j_call: TRBJ1-2; cdr3_length: 15; v_call: TRBV15; cdr3_aa: CATSRAQGSPYGYTF
j_call: TRBJ2-5; cdr3_length: 18; v_call: TRBV5-1; cdr3_aa: CASSLWDRGSGERETQYF
j_call: TRBJ2-3; cdr3_length: 16; v_call: TRBV7-6; cdr3_aa: CASSLRLAGGTDTQYF
j_call: TRBJ2-2; cdr3_length: 18; v_call: TRBV28; cdr3_aa: CASSLIDRANANTGELFF
j_call: TRBJ2-5; cdr3_length: 13; v_call: TRBV19; cdr3_aa: CASSAQGAGTQYF
j_call: TRBJ2-4; cdr3_length: 16; v_call: TRBV7-8; cdr3_aa: CASSPGVGQSQNIQYF
j_call: TRBJ1-1; cdr3_length: 14; v_call: TRBV6-5; cdr3_aa: CASSSRTGNTEAFF
j_call: TRBJ1-5; cdr3_length: 15; v_call: TRBV2; cdr3_aa: CASTKTGGEGQPQHF
j_call: TRBJ1-2; cdr3_length: 17; v_call: TRBV19; cdr3_aa: CASSIAGSADQRGGYTF
j_call: TRBJ2-1; cdr3_length: 15; v_call: TRBV30; cdr3_aa: CAWTRLILGEGEQFF
j_call: TRBJ2-2; cdr3_length: 17; v_call: TRBV28; cdr3_aa: CASSLILAGSNTGELFF
j_call: TRBJ1-1; cdr3_length: 15; v_call: TRBV10-3; cdr3_aa: CAISETGGTNTEAFF
j_call: TRBJ2-2; cdr3_length: 14; v_call: TRBV19; cdr3_aa: CASIDRINTGELFF
j_call: TRBJ2-3; cdr3_length: 13; v_call: TRBV28; cdr3_aa: CASSGGGRDTQYF
j_call: TRBJ1-6; cdr3_length: 14; v_call: TRBV9; cdr3_aa: CASSVATDNSPLHF
j_call: TRBJ2-7; cdr3_length: 14; v_call: TRBV23-1; cdr3_aa: CASSPQGVTYEQYF
j_call: TRBJ1-1; cdr3_length: 14; v_call: TRBV18; cdr3_aa: CASSLNLENTEAFF
j_call: TRBJ2-5; cdr3_length: 13; v_call: TRBV11-1; cdr3_aa: CASSPGGWETQYF
j_call: TRBJ1-5; cdr3_length: 14; v_call: TRBV4-3; cdr3_aa: CASSQDSGDQPQHF
j_call: TRBJ1-2; cdr3_length: 13; v_call: TRBV18; cdr3_aa: CASSDSSNYGYTF
j_call: TRBJ2-7; cdr3_length: 14; v_call: TRBV28; cdr3_aa: CASRPGLESPEQYF
j_call: TRBJ1-6; cdr3_length: 15; v_call: TRBV27; cdr3_aa: CASSFAGLYNSPLHF
j_call: TRBJ2-3; cdr3_length: 16; v_call: TRBV9; cdr3_aa: CASSVDGDSSTDTQYF
j_call: TRBJ1-6; cdr3_length: 20; v_call: TRBV6-7; cdr3_aa: CASRSSPGNLRGHCNSPLHF
j_call: TRBJ2-3; cdr3_length: 14; v_call: TRBV7-6; cdr3_aa: CASSLAEFTDTQYF
j_call: TRBJ1-2; cdr3_length: 13; v_call: TRBV5-1; cdr3_aa: CASSWDRGYGYTF
j_call: TRBJ2-1; cdr3_length: 16; v_call: TRBV5-1; cdr3_aa: CASSLISGGDDNEQFF
j_call: TRBJ1-1; cdr3_length: 13; v_call: TRBV10-3; cdr3_aa: CAISRDRDTEAFF
j_call: TRBJ1-5; cdr3_length: 14; v_call: TRBV19; cdr3_aa: CASSPSLSNQPQHF
j_call: TRBJ2-5; cdr3_length: 13; v_call: TRBV14; cdr3_aa: CASSQLGETTQYF
j_call: TRBJ1-4; cdr3_length: 14; v_call: TRBV5-1; cdr3_aa: CASSMTTGTEKLFF
j_call: TRBJ1-6; cdr3_length: 17; v_call: TRBV7-6; cdr3_aa: CASSGDRGRRDNSPLHF
j_call: TRBJ2-7; cdr3_length: 12; v_call: TRBV5-1; cdr3_aa: CASSDSSYEQYF
j_call: TRBJ1-4; cdr3_length: 17; v_call: TRBV9; cdr3_aa: CASSPSVTGLGREKLFF
j_call: TRBJ2-7; cdr3_length: 16; v_call: TRBV5-1; cdr3_aa: CASSLPPGQGFYEQYF
j_call: TRBJ1-5; cdr3_length: 9; v_call: TRBV23-1; cdr3_aa: CASTRNQHF
j_call: TRBJ1-1; cdr3_length: 12; v_call: TRBV19; cdr3_aa: CASSIQGTEAFF
j_call: TRBJ2-1; cdr3_length: 13; v_call: TRBV29-1; cdr3_aa: CSVISSGYNEQFF
j_call: TRBJ1-4; cdr3_length: 14; v_call: TRBV6-1; cdr3_aa: CASTSAGGDEKLFF
j_call: TRBJ2-1; cdr3_length: 17; v_call: TRBV7-9; cdr3_aa: CASSLATAGSSYNEQFF